Listed here are 19 T cell receptor beta chains from one sample, sequenced in a study of radiotherapy plus CTLA-4 blockade in lung cancer (dated by TCRdb to 2016 to 2018). Library creation used the immunoSEQ multiplex PCR assay. This immuneACCESS table, as held by TCRdb, lists in-frame sequences with V and J called but not all clones. Of the missing ones, under half trace to an unresolved V gene in checked studies; the others have no known cause. The sample has 95,000 to 150,000 clones on record, more than 80% of them singletons. The top ten hold 6.9% of the sample. Here the sequenced sample was peripheral blood, taken from a patient treated with radiotherapy plus ipilimumab. These receptor sequences come from a human donor with non-small cell lung cancer that progressed on radiotherapy plus ipilimumab.

The chain uses TRBV15 and TRBJ2-6; no firm D call. Trimming took off 1 base at V and 1 base at J, with 5 bases between the two ends. In germline, CDR1 is LNHNV, CDR2 YYDKDF (reference sequence). The CDR3 spans 15 residues. The CDR3 sequence is CATSRGMSGANVLTF. The DNA of the CDR3 is TGTGCCACCAGCAGAGGGATGTCTGGGGCCAACGTCCTGACTTTC.

The CDR3 protein is CASNTQGTAPQHF. CDR3 in DNA: TGTGCCAGTAACACCCAGGGGACTGCGCCCCAGCATTTT. The chain employs TRBV19 and TRBJ1-5, with a weak D call TRBD1 (6 bases). The CDR3 sequence is 13 residues long. Germline V gene lookup returns CDR1 LNHDA and CDR2 SQIVND (reference sequence). Trimming cost V 7 bases and J 9 bases, with 16 bases left between them.

The chain couples TRBV5-1 to TRBJ2-7, with D perhaps TRBD2 (5 bases). This CDR3 is built from 14 residues. Germline CDR1 SGHRS, CDR2 YFSETQ. V lost 4 bases and J 4 bases, leaving 15 bases between the germline ends. CDR3 in DNA: TGCGCCAGCAGCCCGGCGGGTCTGGTGTACGAGCAGTACTTC. The encoded protein is CASSPAGLVYEQYF. Variable domain in full (rest from reference TRBV5-1 and TRBJ2-7): KAGVTQTPRYLIKTRGQQVTLSCSPISGHRSVSWYQQTPGQGLQFLFEYFSETQRNKGNFPGRFSGRQFSNSRSEMNVSTLELGDSALYLCASSPAGLVYEQYFGPGTRLTVT.

The chain employs TRBV4-1 and TRBJ2-2; TRBD1 aligns across 10 bases. Germline V gene data show CDR1 as MGHRA and CDR2 as YSYEKL. CDR3 length equals 18 residues. Trimming at V came to 4 bases and at J to 4 bases, leaving 12 bases not matched to a gene. The CDR3 nucleotides read TGCGCCAGCAGCCCCCTGTGGGGACAGGGGAGGGGCACCGGGGAGCTGTTTTTT. As protein: CASSPLWGQGRGTGELFF.

This clone was detected only once. The V and J genes are TRBV11-1 and TRBJ2-3, with 8 bases aligning to TRBD2. The V and J ends lost 6 bases and 1 base, in that order; junction bases with no gene match: 12. This CDR3 contains 17 residues. Per the germline V gene, CDR1 is SGHAT and CDR2 is FQDESV (reference sequence). The CDR3 region is CASSKLAATIRTDTQYF. CDR3 DNA: TGTGCCAGCAGTAAACTAGCGGCAACAATTCGCACAGATACGCAGTATTTT.

This chain uses TRBV19 with TRBJ1-4; no definite D call. The ends were cut back, 8 bases at V and 2 bases at J, with 21 bases in the middle. The CDR3 runs 17 residues. From germline, CDR1 is LNHDA and CDR2 SQIVND (reference sequence). The CDR3 region has the DNA TGTGCCAGTGCCGGTCGCGGGTTTCTTGGGACTAATGAAAAACTGTTTTTT. This sequence encodes CASAGRGFLGTNEKLFF.

The rearrangement links TRBV18 to TRBJ2-7; a possible D gene is TRBD1 (6 bases). The V gene's germline CDR1 is KGHSH and CDR2 LQKENI. The V and J ends lost 6 bases and 4 bases respectively, with 13 bases between them. This CDR3 has 13 residues. The CDR3 loop is CASSSGAGYEQYF. CDR3 coding DNA: TGTGCCAGCTCGTCAGGGGCGGGTTACGAGCAGTACTTC.

The V call is TRBV12-5, the J call TRBJ2-7, with 8 bases that match TRBD1. The CDR3 sequence is 14 residues long. Looked up from germline, CDR1 is LGHNT and CDR2 is FRNRAP. With 4 bases clipped from V and 1 base from J, the junction kept 3 bases outside the gene matches. The chain's CDR3 is CASGSGQGSYEQYF. CDR3 sequence (DNA): TGTGCTAGTGGTTCAGGACAGGGATCCTACGAGCAGTACTTC.

The V gene is TRBV30, the J gene TRBJ2-3; tentative D call: TRBD2 (5 bases). This CDR3 contains 12 residues. CDR1 GTSNPN and CDR2 SVGIG come from the germline V gene (reference sequence). V lost 4 bases, J lost 15 bases, and 20 bases lay in between. DNA of the CDR3: TGTGCCTGGAATAGAGAGGGCCCATTTCGTTATTTT. This codes for CAWNREGPFRYF.

The chain couples TRBV6-5 to TRBJ1-3; tentative D call: TRBD1 (5 bases). The germline V gene encodes CDR1 MNHEY and CDR2 SVGAGI. The length of the CDR3 is 15 residues. Trimming removed 7 bases at V and 0 bases at J, with 13 bases between. CDR3 bases: TGTGCCAGCACTCGGGGGTCCAGCTCTGGAAACACCATATATTTT. It codes for CASTRGSSSGNTIYF.

The chain has TRBV10-2 and TRBJ2-3; 8 positions agree with TRBD2. J gave up 2 bases and V 6 bases, and 7 bases lay outside the gene matches. The germline V gene encodes CDR1 WSHSY and CDR2 SAAADI. The CDR3 loop spans 15 amino acids. CDR3: CASRELAANTDTQYF. The CDR3 DNA sequence: TGCGCCAGCAGGGAACTAGCGGCTAACACAGATACGCAGTATTTT.

The rearrangement links TRBV11-2 to TRBJ1-2; 7 bases align to TRBD1. Germline V lookup: CDR1 SGHAT, CDR2 FQNNGV. The trim removed 5 bases at V and 4 bases at J, leaving 4 bases unmatched. The CDR3 is made up of 13 amino acids. CDR3: CASSMTGFYGYTF. CDR3 nucleotide sequence: TGTGCCAGCAGCATGACAGGGTTCTATGGCTACACCTTC.

In DNA form, the CDR3 reads TGTGCCAGCAGTCGAGACATGGGAATGGCTGAAGCTTTCTTT. Its protein is CASSRDMGMAEAFF. The chain joins TRBV6-6 to TRBJ1-1; D is ambiguous. Germline CDR1 is MNHNY and CDR2 is SVGAGI (reference sequence). The CDR3 is 14 residues long. V lost 5 bases and J lost 6, with 16 bases in between.

This sequence joins TRBV27 and TRBJ2-7; D not resolved. The V gene's germline CDR1 is MNHEY and CDR2 SMNVEV (reference sequence). The CDR3 contains 16 residues. V was cut by 0 bases and J by 1 base, with 13 bases left in between. The CDR3 region is CASSLSQAKSSYEQYF. CDR3 sequence (DNA): TGTGCCAGCAGTTTATCCCAGGCGAAAAGTTCCTACGAGCAGTACTTC.

This clone appeared once. The sample holds other DNA sequences that translate to the same CDR3. The rearrangement uses TRBV27 and TRBJ2-3, with D perhaps matching TRBD2 (6 bases). The CDR3 consists of 15 residues. The ends were cut back, 5 bases at V and 2 bases at J, with 14 bases in the middle. Germline V gives CDR1 MNHEY, CDR2 SMNVEV (reference sequence). CDR3 loop: CASSRSGTFTDTQYF. CDR3 nucleotide sequence: TGTGCCAGCAGTCGGTCCGGGACTTTCACAGATACGCAGTATTTT.

The V gene is TRBV5-6, the J gene TRBJ2-5, with a weak D call TRBD2 (5 bases). The J call may not be correct, given that the DNA end is closer to TRBJ2-7. Germline CDR1 SGHDT, CDR2 YYEEEE. This CDR3 region has 13 residues. The chain's CDR3 is CASSPTNSYEQYF. The CDR3 DNA reads as TGTGCCAGCAGCCCGACTAATTCCTACGAGCAGTACTTC.

The chain couples TRBV10-2 to TRBJ1-5; D might be TRBD1 (6 bases). With 3 bases removed from V and 5 bases from J, the gap between germline ends came to 20 bases. CDR1 and CDR2 from the germline V gene are WSHSY and SAAADI. The CDR3 loop spans 17 amino acids. CDR3 amino acids: CASSDQINRAPYQPQHF. CDR3 bases: TGCGCCAGCAGTGACCAGATTAACAGGGCCCCGTATCAGCCCCAGCATTTT.

The rearrangement joins TRBV28 to TRBJ1-2; TRBD1 aligns across 7 bases. With V trimmed by 3 bases and J by 7 bases, 11 bases remained unmatched. From germline, CDR1 is MDHEN and CDR2 SYDVKM. This CDR3 is built from 15 residues. The CDR3 sequence: CASSFDDREGRGYTF. Written as DNA, the CDR3 is TGTGCCAGCAGTTTTGACGACAGGGAGGGCCGTGGCTACACCTTC.

J is TRBJ2-4 and V is TRBV4-1, with unresolved D. CDR3 length: 18 amino acids. Germline CDR1 MGHRA, CDR2 YSYEKL. Trimming shortened V by 2 bases and J by 1 base, and 18 bases separated the two germline ends. CDR3: CASSQLTGPLAAKNIQYF. In DNA, the CDR3 is TGCGCCAGCAGCCAACTTACGGGTCCCCTCGCGGCCAAAAACATTCAGTACTTC.